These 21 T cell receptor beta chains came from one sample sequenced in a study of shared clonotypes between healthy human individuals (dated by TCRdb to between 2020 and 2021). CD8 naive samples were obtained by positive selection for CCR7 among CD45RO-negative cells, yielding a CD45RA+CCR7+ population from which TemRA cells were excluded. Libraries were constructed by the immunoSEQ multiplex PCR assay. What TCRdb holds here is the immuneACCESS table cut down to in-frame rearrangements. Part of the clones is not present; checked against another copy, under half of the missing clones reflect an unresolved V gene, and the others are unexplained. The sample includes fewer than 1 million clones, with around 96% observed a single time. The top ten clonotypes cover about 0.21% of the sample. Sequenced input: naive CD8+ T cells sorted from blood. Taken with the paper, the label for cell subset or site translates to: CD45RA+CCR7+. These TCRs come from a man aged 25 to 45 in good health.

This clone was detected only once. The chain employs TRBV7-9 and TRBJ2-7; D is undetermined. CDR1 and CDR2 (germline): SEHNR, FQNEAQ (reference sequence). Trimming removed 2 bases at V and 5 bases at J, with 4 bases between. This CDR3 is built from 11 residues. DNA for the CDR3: TGTGCCAGCAGCTTAATCAACGAGCAGTACTTC. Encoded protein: CASSLINEQYF.

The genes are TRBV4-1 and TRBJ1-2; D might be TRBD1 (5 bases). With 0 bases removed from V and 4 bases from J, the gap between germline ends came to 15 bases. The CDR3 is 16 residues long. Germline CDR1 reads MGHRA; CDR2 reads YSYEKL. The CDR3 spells CASSQDPGDRAYGYTF. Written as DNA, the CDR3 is TGCGCCAGCAGCCAAGACCCCGGGGACCGTGCCTATGGCTACACCTTC.

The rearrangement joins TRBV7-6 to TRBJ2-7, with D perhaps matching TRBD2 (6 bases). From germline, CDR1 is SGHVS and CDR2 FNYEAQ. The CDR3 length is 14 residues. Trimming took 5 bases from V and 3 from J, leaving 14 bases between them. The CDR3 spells CASSPPGERYEQYF. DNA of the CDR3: TGTGCCAGCAGCCCCCCGGGAGAACGCTACGAGCAGTACTTC.

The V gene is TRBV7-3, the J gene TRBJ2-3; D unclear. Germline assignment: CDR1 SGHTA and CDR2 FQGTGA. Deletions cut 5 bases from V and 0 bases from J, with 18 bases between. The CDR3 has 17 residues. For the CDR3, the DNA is TGTGCCAGCAGCCCAACGGGCAACCTTTTGAGCACAGATACGCAGTATTTT. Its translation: CASSPTGNLLSTDTQYF.

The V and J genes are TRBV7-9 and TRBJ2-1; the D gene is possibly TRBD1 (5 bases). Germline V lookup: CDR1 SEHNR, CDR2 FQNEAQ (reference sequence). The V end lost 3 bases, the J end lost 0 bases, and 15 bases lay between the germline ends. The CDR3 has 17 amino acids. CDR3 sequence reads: CASSFMIDSPSYNEQFF. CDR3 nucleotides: TGTGCCAGCAGCTTCATGATCGACAGTCCCTCCTACAATGAGCAGTTCTTC.

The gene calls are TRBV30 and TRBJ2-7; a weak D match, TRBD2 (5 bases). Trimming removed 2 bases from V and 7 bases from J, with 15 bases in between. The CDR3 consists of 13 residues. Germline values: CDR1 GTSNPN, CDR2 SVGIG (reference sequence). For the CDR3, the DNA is TGTGCCTGGAGTCACGGACTTACGGGGGAGCAGTACTTC. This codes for CAWSHGLTGEQYF.

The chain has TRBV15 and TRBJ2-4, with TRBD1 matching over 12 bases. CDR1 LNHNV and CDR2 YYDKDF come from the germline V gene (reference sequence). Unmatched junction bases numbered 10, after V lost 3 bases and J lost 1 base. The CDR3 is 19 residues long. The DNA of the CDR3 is TGTGCCACCAGCAGGGTCCCGGGACAGGGGGCGCGTGCCAAAAACATTCAGTACTTC. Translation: CATSRVPGQGARAKNIQYF.

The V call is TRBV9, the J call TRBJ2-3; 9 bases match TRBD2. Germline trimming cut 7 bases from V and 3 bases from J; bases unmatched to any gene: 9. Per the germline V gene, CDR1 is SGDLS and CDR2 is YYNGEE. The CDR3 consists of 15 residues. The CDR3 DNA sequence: TGTGCCAGCGGAAACCAGCGGGAGGATACAGATACGCAGTATTTT. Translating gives CASGNQREDTDTQYF.

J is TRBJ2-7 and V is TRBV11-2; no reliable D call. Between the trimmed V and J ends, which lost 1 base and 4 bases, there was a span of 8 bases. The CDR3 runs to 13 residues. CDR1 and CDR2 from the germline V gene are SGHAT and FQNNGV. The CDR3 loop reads CASSLGPYYEQYF. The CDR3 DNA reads TGTGCCAGCAGCTTAGGTCCCTATTACGAGCAGTACTTC.

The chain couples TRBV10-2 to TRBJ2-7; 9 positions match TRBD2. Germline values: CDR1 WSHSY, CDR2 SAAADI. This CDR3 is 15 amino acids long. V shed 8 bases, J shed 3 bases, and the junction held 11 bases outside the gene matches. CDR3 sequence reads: CASSYPGTSSYEQYF. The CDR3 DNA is TGCGCCAGCTCATATCCCGGGACTAGCAGCTACGAGCAGTACTTC.

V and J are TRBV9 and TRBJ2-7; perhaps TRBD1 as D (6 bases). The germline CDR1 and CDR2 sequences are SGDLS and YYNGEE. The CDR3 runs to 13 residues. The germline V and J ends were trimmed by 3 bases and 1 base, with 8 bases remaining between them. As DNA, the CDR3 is TGTGCCAGCAGCGACAGGGATTCCTACGAGCAGTACTTC. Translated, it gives CASSDRDSYEQYF.

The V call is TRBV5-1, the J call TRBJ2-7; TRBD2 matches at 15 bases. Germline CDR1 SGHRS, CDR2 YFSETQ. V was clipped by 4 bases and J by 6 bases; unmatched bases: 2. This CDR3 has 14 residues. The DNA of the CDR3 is TGCGCCAGCAGCCCGGGACTAGCGGGAGGCGAGCAGTACTTC. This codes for CASSPGLAGGEQYF.

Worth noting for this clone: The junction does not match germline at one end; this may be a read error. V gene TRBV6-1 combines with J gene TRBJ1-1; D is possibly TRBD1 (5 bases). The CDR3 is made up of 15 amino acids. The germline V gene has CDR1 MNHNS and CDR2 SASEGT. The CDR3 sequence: CASSEEEGMKTEAFF. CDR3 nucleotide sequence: TGTGCCAGCAGTGAAGAGGAGGGGATGAAGACTGAAGCTTTCTTT.

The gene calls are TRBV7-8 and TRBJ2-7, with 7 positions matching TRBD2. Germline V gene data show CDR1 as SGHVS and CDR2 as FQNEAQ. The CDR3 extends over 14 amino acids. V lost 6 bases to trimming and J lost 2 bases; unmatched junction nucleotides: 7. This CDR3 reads CASRLRRGTYEQYF. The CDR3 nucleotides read TGTGCCAGCAGGCTAAGGCGGGGGACCTACGAGCAGTACTTC. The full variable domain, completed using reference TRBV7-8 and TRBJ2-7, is GAGVSQSPRYKVAKRGQDVALRCDPISGHVSLFWYQQALGQGPEFLTYFQNEAQLDKSGLPSDRFFAERPEGSVSTLKIQRTQQEDSAVYLCASRLRRGTYEQYFGPGTRLTVT.

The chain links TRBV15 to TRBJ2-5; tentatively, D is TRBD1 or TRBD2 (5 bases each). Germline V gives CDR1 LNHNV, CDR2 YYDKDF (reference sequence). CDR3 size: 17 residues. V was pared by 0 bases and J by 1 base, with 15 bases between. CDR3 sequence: CATSRDFIGTFQETQYF. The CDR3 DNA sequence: TGTGCCACCAGCAGAGATTTTATCGGGACCTTCCAAGAGACCCAGTACTTC.

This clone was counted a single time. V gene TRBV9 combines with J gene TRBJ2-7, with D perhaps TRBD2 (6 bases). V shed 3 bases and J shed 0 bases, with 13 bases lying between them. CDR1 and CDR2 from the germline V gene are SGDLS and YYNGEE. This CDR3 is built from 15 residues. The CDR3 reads CASSAGTPSSYEQYF. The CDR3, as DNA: TGTGCCAGCAGCGCCGGGACTCCCAGCTCCTACGAGCAGTACTTC. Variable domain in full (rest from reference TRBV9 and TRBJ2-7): DSGVTQTPKHLITATGQRVTLRCSPRSGDLSVYWYQQSLDQGLQFLIQYYNGEERAKGNILERFSAQQFPDLHSELNLSSLELGDSALYFCASSAGTPSSYEQYFGPGTRLTVT.

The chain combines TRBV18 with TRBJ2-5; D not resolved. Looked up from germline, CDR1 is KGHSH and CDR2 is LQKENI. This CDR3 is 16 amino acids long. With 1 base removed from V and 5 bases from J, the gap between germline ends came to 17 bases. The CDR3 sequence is CASSPLVSASPETQYF. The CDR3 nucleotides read TGTGCCAGCTCACCACTTGTTTCGGCCTCGCCTGAGACCCAGTACTTC.

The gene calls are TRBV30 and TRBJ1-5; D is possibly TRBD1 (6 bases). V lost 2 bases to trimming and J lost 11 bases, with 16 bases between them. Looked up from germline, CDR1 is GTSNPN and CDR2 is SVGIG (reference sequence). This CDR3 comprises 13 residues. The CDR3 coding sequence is TGTGCCTGGAGTATAGGGGGTGTCGTGACCCAGCATTTT. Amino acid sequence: CAWSIGGVVTQHF.

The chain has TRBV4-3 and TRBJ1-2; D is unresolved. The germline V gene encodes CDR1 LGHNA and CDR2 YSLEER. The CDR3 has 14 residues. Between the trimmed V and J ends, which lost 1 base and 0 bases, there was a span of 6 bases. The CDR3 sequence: CASSQGRTNYGYTF. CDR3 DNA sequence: TGCGCCAGCAGCCAAGGGCGGACTAACTATGGCTACACCTTC.

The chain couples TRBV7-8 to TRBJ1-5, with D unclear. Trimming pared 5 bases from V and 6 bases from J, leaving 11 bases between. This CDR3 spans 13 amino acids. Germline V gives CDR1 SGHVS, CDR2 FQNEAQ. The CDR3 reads CASSGGQLQPQHF. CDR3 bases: TGTGCCAGCAGCGGAGGGCAACTTCAGCCCCAGCATTTT.

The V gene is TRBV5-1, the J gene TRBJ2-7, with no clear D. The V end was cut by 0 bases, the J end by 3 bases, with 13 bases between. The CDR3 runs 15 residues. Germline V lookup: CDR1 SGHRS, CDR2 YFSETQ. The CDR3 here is CASSLAYGSYYEQYF. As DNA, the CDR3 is TGCGCCAGCAGCTTGGCCTACGGCAGCTACTACGAGCAGTACTTC.